Listed below are T cell receptor beta chains from one sample, sequenced in a study of T cell changes during pregnancy in multiple sclerosis. The repertoire was sequenced with immunoSEQ multiplex PCR; TCRdb's copy has only in-frame clones and lacks some. The repertoire has approximately 70,000 clones, 91% of them found once; the top ten carry under 0.9%. The specimen comprised peripheral blood, sampled in the third trimester of pregnancy. These receptors all come from a female donor in good health, enrolled as a control in a pregnancy study. Both conserved end residues are part of each CDR3. Fields, in order: CDR3 protein, J gene, V gene.

CDR3 protein: CASSRGSGMTEAFF
J gene: TRBJ1-1
V gene: TRBV18

CDR3 protein: CASSPGLGARSYEQYF
J gene: TRBJ2-7
V gene: TRBV4-3

CDR3 protein: CASSYFGEQFF
J gene: TRBJ2-1
V gene: TRBV7-2

CDR3 protein: CASSSLRGVRNDSKTQYF
J gene: TRBJ2-5
V gene: TRBV13

CDR3 protein: CASSLSKSGGGEQYF
J gene: TRBJ2-7
V gene: TRBV7-2

CDR3 protein: CASSFFQGAGEFTDTQYF
J gene: TRBJ2-3
V gene: TRBV5-6

CDR3 protein: CASSIGGSGNNEQFF
J gene: TRBJ2-1
V gene: TRBV19

CDR3 protein: CSVEGVGGLGYTF
J gene: TRBJ1-2
V gene: TRBV29-1

CDR3 protein: CATLRGSGTEAFF
J gene: TRBJ1-1
V gene: TRBV6-5

CDR3 protein: CASSVGVAETYEQYF
J gene: TRBJ2-7
V gene: TRBV9

CDR3 protein: CASSLSVGGGSTDTQYF
J gene: TRBJ2-3
V gene: TRBV27

CDR3 protein: CASSLVSVANYGYTF
J gene: TRBJ1-2
V gene: TRBV5-6